The source of this T cell receptor beta chain is a study of T cells after yellow fever vaccination. Overall study findings and caveats: A secondary response was less intense yet reached its peak sooner, at day 5 versus 15. Contamination of FACS-sorted repertoires by abundant clonotypes from the bulk population could occur.

Generation of TCR cDNA used 5'RACE template switching (which added a universal primer site and UMIs). TCRdb independently ran MiXCR on the 5' RACE reads; one entry per CDR3 protein. The data contain 300,000 to 400,000 distinct CDR3 sequences, 8.1% of them singletons. On this clonotype itself: Its antigen is unidentified.

The CDR3 spans 16 residues. Germline assignment: CDR1 SGHVS and CDR2 FQNEAQ. The J segment lost 0 bases and the V segment lost 5 bases, leaving 3 bases of the junction unmatched. The chain has TRBV7-8 and TRBJ2-6; 8 bases line up with TRBD2. The sample consisted of PBMCs, taken more than 35 days after the first yellow fever vaccination. The clonotype comes from a young man who received the YFV17D yellow fever vaccine. CDR3 DNA sequence: TGTGCCAGCAGCCCCGGGAGGGTCTCTGGGGCCAACGTCCTGACTTTC. Residues: CASSPGRVSGANVLTF.